This T cell receptor (beta chain) was retrieved from a study of blood T cell repertoires in COVID-19. Study context: The analysed material was cDNA or gDNA that came from T cells, B-cell-depleted T cells, or PBMCs.

Losses at the gene ends were 11 bases for V and 4 bases for J; bases not matched to a gene: 13. The germline CDR1 and CDR2 sequences are LNHDA and SQIVND (reference sequence). This CDR3 comprises 15 residues. In the original processing: Amplified reference gene primers provided the basis for estimating nucleated cell counts. Measured with immunoSEQ multiplex PCR; TCRdb has only the in-frame clones, and not every one. That table furnishes V, J and clone size, whereas the DNA furnished D and trimming. The table has more than 200,000 clones, 80% to 85% seen once. Sequenced material: peripheral blood. This chain links TRBV19 with TRBJ1-4, with 7 bases that match TRBD1. This receptor was taken from a woman older than 75 with COVID-19, enrolled during active disease. CDR3 in amino acids: CASTVGGAGNEKLFF. CDR3 coding DNA: TGTGCCTCCACTGTAGGGGGCGCCGGTAATGAAAAACTGTTTTTT.